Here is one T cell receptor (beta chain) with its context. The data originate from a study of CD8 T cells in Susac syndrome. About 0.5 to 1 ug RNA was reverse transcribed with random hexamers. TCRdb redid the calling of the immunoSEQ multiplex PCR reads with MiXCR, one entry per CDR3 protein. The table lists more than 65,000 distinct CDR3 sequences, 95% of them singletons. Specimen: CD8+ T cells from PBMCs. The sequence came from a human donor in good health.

This CDR3 is CAISYGGTGPNYGYTF. CDR3 nucleotide sequence: TGTGCCATCAGTTACGGGGGGACAGGGCCTAACTATGGCTACACCTTC. The chain employs TRBV10-3 and TRBJ1-2; TRBD1 matches 9 bases. CDR1 and CDR2 from the germline V gene are ENHRY and SYGVKD. J lost 0 bases, V lost 5 bases, and 7 bases had no gene match. This CDR3 is built from 16 residues.